This T cell receptor (beta chain) appears in the sequencing data of a study of shared clonotypes between healthy human individuals. Study findings and constraints: Read depth was anticipated to influence clonotype sharing among donors.

Terminally differentiated effector memory CD45RA+ cells were excluded by CCR7 positive selection of CD45RO-negative cells. Donors were healthy HIV-negative adults without recently reported acute infections or vaccinations. Sorted-subset replicate PCR reactions were performed with about 210 ng DNA, corresponding to roughly 30,000 T cell genomes. In the original processing: ImmunoSEQ supplied junction-only sequences lacking quality scores, so filtering was different. Libraries were prepared by immunoSEQ multiplex PCR; TCRdb keeps only in-frame clonotypes and omits some of them. Clone size and V and J calls were adopted from that table, with D and trimming inferred from the DNA. The sample has about 550,000 clones, roughly 95% seen once; the top ten hold around 0.11%. Per germline, CDR1 SGHTA and CDR2 FQGTGA. V was shortened by 3 bases and J by 4 bases, with 7 bases between the two germline ends. The CDR3 spans 13 residues.

Remarks on this clone: Its specificity is unknown.

V and J are TRBV7-3 and TRBJ2-1; unclear D gene. This clonotype was sampled from a woman aged 25 to 39 in good health. Sequenced input: naive CD8+ T cells sorted from blood. CDR3 loop: CASSFDSYNEQFF. Here the CDR3 DNA reads TGTGCCAGCAGCTTTGATAGTTACAATGAGCAGTTCTTC.